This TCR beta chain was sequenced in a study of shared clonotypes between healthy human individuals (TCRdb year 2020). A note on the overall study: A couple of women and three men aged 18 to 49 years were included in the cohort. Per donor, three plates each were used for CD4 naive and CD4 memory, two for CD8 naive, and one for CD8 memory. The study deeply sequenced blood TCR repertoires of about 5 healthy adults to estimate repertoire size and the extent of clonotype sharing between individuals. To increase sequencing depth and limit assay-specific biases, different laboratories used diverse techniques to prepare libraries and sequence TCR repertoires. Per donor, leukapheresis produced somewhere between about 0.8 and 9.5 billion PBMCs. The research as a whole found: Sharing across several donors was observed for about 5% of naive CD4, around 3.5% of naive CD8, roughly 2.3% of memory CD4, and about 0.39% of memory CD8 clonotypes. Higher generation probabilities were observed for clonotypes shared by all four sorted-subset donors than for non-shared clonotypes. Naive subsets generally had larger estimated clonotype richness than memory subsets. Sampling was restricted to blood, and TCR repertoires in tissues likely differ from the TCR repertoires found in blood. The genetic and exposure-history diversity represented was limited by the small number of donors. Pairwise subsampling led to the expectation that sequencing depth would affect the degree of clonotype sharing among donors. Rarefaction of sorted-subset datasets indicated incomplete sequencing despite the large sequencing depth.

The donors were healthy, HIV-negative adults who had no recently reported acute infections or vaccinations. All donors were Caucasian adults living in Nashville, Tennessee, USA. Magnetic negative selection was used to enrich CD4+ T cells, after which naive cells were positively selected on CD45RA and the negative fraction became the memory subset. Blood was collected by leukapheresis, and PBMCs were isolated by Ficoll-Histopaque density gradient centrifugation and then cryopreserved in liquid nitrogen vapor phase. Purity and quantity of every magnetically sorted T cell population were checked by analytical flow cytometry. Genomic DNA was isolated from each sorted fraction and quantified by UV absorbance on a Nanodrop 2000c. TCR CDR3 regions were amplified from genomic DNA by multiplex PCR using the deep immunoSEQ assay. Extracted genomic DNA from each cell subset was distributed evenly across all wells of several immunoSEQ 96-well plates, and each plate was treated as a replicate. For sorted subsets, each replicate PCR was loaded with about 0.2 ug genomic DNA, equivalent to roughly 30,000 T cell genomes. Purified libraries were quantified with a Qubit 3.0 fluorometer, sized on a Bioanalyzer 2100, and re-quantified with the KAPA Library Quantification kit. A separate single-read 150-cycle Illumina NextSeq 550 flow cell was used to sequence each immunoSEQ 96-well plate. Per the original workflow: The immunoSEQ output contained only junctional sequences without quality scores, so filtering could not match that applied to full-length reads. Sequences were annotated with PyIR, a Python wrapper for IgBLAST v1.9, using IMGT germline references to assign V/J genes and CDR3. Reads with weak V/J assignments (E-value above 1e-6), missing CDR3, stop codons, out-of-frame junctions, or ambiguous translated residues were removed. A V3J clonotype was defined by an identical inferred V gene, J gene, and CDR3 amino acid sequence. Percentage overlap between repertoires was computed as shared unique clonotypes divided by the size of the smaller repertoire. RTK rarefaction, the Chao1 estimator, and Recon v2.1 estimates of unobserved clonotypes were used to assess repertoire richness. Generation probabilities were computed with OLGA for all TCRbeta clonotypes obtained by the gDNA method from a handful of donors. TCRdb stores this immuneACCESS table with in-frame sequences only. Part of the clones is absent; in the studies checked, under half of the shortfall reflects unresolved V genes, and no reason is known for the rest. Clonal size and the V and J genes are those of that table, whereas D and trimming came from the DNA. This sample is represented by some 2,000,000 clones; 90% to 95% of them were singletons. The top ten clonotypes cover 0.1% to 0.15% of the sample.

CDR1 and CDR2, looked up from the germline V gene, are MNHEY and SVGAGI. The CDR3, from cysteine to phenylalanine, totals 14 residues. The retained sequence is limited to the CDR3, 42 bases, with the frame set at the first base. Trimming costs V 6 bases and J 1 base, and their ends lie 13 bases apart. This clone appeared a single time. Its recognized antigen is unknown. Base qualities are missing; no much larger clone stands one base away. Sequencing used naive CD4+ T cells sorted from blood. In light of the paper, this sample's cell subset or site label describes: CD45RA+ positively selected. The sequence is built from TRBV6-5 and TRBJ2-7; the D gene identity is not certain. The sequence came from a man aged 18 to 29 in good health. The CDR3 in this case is CASRPRTFSYEQYF. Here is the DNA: TGTGCCAGCAGGCCCAGAACATTTTCCTACGAGCAGTACTTC.